These 29 T cell receptor beta chains originate from one sample sequenced in a study of T cells after yellow fever vaccination. TCRdb called the 5' RACE reads again in MiXCR, with one record for every CDR3 protein. The data show a few hundred thousand distinct CDR3 sequences, approximately 10% seen once. Here the sequenced sample was PBMCs, taken on the day of the first yellow fever vaccination. Receptors were obtained from a man between 18 and 29 years old who received the YFV17D yellow fever vaccine.

V is TRBV18 and J is TRBJ2-7; 11 positions agree with TRBD2. CDR3 length: 14 residues. Germline lookup yields CDR1 KGHSH and CDR2 LQKENI. V lost 3 bases and J lost 7; bases outside the gene matches: 5. The CDR3 nucleotides are TGTGCCAGCTCACCGACTAGCGGGGACTCGGAGCAGTACTTC. Encoded protein: CASSPTSGDSEQYF.

The chain links TRBV4-3 to TRBJ1-1; D unclear. The germline V and J ends were trimmed by 5 bases and 9 bases, with 16 bases remaining between them. The germline CDR1 and CDR2 sequences are LGHNA and YSLEER. The CDR3 has 13 amino acids. CDR3 sequence: CASSLGSLRKAFF. The DNA for the CDR3 is TGCGCCAGCAGCTTGGGCTCCCTGCGGAAAGCTTTCTTT.

The chain joins TRBV4-2 to TRBJ2-5; the D gene could be TRBD1 or TRBD2 (5 bases each). The CDR3 covers 14 residues. Trimming removed 3 bases from V and 4 bases from J, with 12 bases in between. CDR1 is LGHNA and CDR2 is YNFKEQ in the germline V gene. Written as DNA, the CDR3 is TGTGCCAGCAGCCAGGGGGTAATGGGAGAGACCCAGTACTTC. It yields the protein CASSQGVMGETQYF.

This clonotype was detected ten times or more. The chain joins TRBV5-1 to TRBJ2-1, with 10 bases lining up with TRBD2. The germline V gene has CDR1 SGHRS and CDR2 YFSETQ. Trimming at V came to 4 bases and at J to 7 bases, leaving 5 bases not matched to a gene. The length of the CDR3 is 14 residues. The CDR3 DNA sequence: TGCGCCAGCAGCCGAGCGGGGGGGCCGAATGAGCAGTTCTTC. The encoded protein is CASSRAGGPNEQFF.

The sample holds a few counts of this clonotype. The chain has TRBV20-1 and TRBJ2-5, with TRBD2 identical over 8 bases. Trimming at V came to 2 bases and at J to 5 bases, leaving 10 bases not matched to a gene. This CDR3 region has 15 residues. Germline V lookup: CDR1 DFQATT, CDR2 SNEGSKA (reference sequence). CDR3 sequence reads: CSARHDSGGPETQYF. The DNA for the CDR3 is TGCAGTGCTAGACATGACAGCGGGGGACCGGAGACCCAGTACTTC.

The V call is TRBV11-2, the J call TRBJ2-7; tentative D call: TRBD2 (5 bases). The CDR3 is 13 residues long. CDR1 SGHAT and CDR2 FQNNGV come from the germline V gene. V lost 0 bases and J 7 bases, leaving 10 bases between the germline ends. CDR3 region: CASSLDLTGEQYV. The CDR3 coding sequence is TGTGCCAGCAGCTTAGATCTTACGGGAGAGCAGTACGTC.

In this sample, this clonotype turned up a few times. The chain links TRBV12-3 or TRBV12-4 to TRBJ2-5, with TRBD2 matching 14 bases. Losses at the gene ends were 5 bases for V and 5 bases for J; bases not matched to a gene: 10. This CDR3 has 17 amino acids. Written as DNA, the CDR3 is TGTGCCAGCAGTCCCACCCGACTAGCGGGGGGGCTTGAGACCCAGTACTTC. This gives the protein CASSPTRLAGGLETQYF.

The rearrangement joins TRBV28 to TRBJ1-5; 10 bases line up with TRBD1. Germline V gene sequence: CDR1 MDHEN, CDR2 SYDVKM. J was trimmed by 5 bases and V by 5 bases; bases with no gene match: 9. CDR3 size: 16 residues. The CDR3: CASSAQGQGFDQPQHF. The CDR3 nucleotides read TGTGCCAGCAGTGCCCAGGGACAGGGGTTCGATCAGCCCCAGCATTTT. The full variable domain, its missing parts supplied by reference TRBV28 and TRBJ1-5, is DVKVTQSSRYLVKRTGEKVFLECVQDMDHENMFWYRQDPGLGLRLIYFSYDVKMKEKGDIPEGYSVSREKKERFSLILESASTNQTSMYLCASSAQGQGFDQPQHFGDGTRLSIL.

This clonotype was picked up a small number of times. The chain carries TRBV20-1 and TRBJ1-4; no clear D. The V gene lost 0 bases and the J gene lost 8 bases, with 7 bases spanning the gap. This CDR3 comprises 12 residues. CDR1 is DFQATT and CDR2 is SNEGSKA in the germline V gene (reference sequence). Written as DNA, the CDR3 is TGCAGTGCTAGAGAGCCTTCGGAAAAACTGTTTTTT. Protein product: CSAREPSEKLFF.

In DNA, the CDR3 is TGTGCCAGAGGCCGGGGAGACAGCACAGATACGCAGTATTTT. Amino acid sequence: CARGRGDSTDTQYF. The chain combines TRBV6-1 with TRBJ2-3; D may be TRBD2 (5 bases). V lost 9 bases and J 0 bases, leaving 13 bases between the germline ends. In germline, CDR1 is MNHNS, CDR2 SASEGT. The CDR3 consists of 14 residues.

This clonotype was seen a few times. The chain links TRBV18 to TRBJ1-1, with D possibly matching TRBD1 (6 bases). CDR3 length: 12 amino acids. The V end was cut by 8 bases, the J end by 3 bases, with 10 bases between. CDR1 KGHSH and CDR2 LQKENI come from the germline V gene. CDR3 sequence (DNA): TGTGCCAGCGCTACAGGGTACACTGAAGCTTTCTTT. Amino acid sequence: CASATGYTEAFF.

The chain links TRBV11-2 to TRBJ2-5, with D hard to call. V was clipped by 2 bases and J by 4 bases, with 11 bases between them. Germline assignment: CDR1 SGHAT and CDR2 FQNNGV. The CDR3 sequence is 14 residues long. CDR3 amino acids: CASSLWPDGETQYF. The CDR3 DNA reads TGTGCCAGCAGCTTATGGCCGGATGGAGAGACCCAGTACTTC.

The V call is TRBV4-1, the J call TRBJ2-5, with a weak D call TRBD1 (5 bases). Germline CDR1 reads MGHRA; CDR2 reads YSYEKL. Deletions cut 5 bases from V and 9 bases from J, with 16 bases between. This CDR3 spans 13 amino acids. CDR3 bases: TGCGCCAGCAGCGTTACTCCTCCAGGGCCCCAGTACTTC. Translating it yields CASSVTPPGPQYF.

The rearrangement uses TRBV12-3 or TRBV12-4 and TRBJ2-1; D unresolved. CDR3 size: 13 residues. The V and J ends lost 3 bases and 6 bases respectively, with 9 bases between them. The CDR3 DNA reads TGTGCCAGCAGTTTGCGGAGTAGCAATGAGCAGTTCTTC. Amino acids: CASSLRSSNEQFF.

The rearrangement uses TRBV4-1 and TRBJ2-2; tentatively, D is TRBD1 (5 bases). The V end lost 0 bases, the J end lost 10 bases, and 12 bases lay between the germline ends. CDR1 is MGHRA and CDR2 is YSYEKL in the germline V gene. This CDR3 is built from 14 residues. CDR3 coding DNA: TGCGCCAGCAGCCAAGATCGACAGTCCTCGGAGCTGTTTTTT. Protein sequence: CASSQDRQSSELFF.

This clonotype was seen just once. The chain couples TRBV11-2 to TRBJ1-6; no definite D call. Germline lookup yields CDR1 SGHAT and CDR2 FQNNGV. Trimming took 4 bases from V and 4 from J, leaving 20 bases between them. The CDR3 length is 18 residues. Here the CDR3 DNA reads TGTGCCAGCAGCTCTCTTGTATTTACTGGACCATATAATTCACCCCTCCACTTT. Translating gives CASSSLVFTGPYNSPLHF.

The genes are TRBV2 and TRBJ2-5, with a tentative D call TRBD2 (5 bases). The CDR3 extends over 13 amino acids. Per germline, CDR1 SNHLY and CDR2 FYNNEI. V lost 3 bases and J lost 7, with 12 bases in between. This CDR3 is CASSDGQSGTQYF. CDR3 DNA: TGTGCCAGCAGTGACGGGCAGAGCGGGACCCAGTACTTC.

This clonotype showed up just a few times. The rearrangement links TRBV29-1 to TRBJ1-1, with D tentatively TRBD1 (6 bases). CDR3 length: 12 residues. With 3 bases removed from V and 6 bases from J, the gap between germline ends came to 11 bases. Germline loops: CDR1 SQVTM, CDR2 ANQGSEA. Written as DNA, the CDR3 is TGCAGCGTTGAGGGGGCGTACCCTGAAGCTTTCTTT. It yields the protein CSVEGAYPEAFF.

The chain joins TRBV5-1 to TRBJ2-7; D is unresolved. The V end lost 6 bases, the J end lost 0 bases, and 7 bases lay between the germline ends. Germline values: CDR1 SGHRS, CDR2 YFSETQ. The CDR3 extends over 12 amino acids. CDR3 coding DNA: TGCGCCAGCATGGGAAACTCCTACGAGCAGTACTTC. Translation gives CASMGNSYEQYF. The full variable domain, rest sourced from reference TRBV5-1 and TRBJ2-7, is KAGVTQTPRYLIKTRGQQVTLSCSPISGHRSVSWYQQTPGQGLQFLFEYFSETQRNKGNFPGRFSGRQFSNSRSEMNVSTLELGDSALYLCASMGNSYEQYFGPGTRLTVT.

This clonotype was seen a handful of times. The V gene is TRBV11-2, the J gene TRBJ2-3; TRBD2 agrees at 12 bases. Trimming cost V 5 bases and J 0 bases; bases outside gene matches: 15. The length of the CDR3 is 20 residues. Germline V gives CDR1 SGHAT, CDR2 FQNNGV. CDR3 nucleotide sequence: TGTGCCAGCAGCCATCCTCCGACCCCCGGACTAGCGGGAAGCACAGATACGCAGTATTTT. This translates into CASSHPPTPGLAGSTDTQYF.

This clonotype was detected a few times. V and J are TRBV20-1 and TRBJ2-4; D unclear. The CDR3 has 11 residues. CDR1 is DFQATT and CDR2 is SNEGSKA in the germline V gene (reference sequence). Trimming shortened V by 6 bases and J by 8 bases, and 11 bases separated the two germline ends. The CDR3 region is CSAAGDYIQYF. CDR3 in DNA: TGCAGTGCCGCTGGGGATTACATTCAGTACTTC.

This clonotype came up a few times. The chain couples TRBV15 to TRBJ1-4; the D gene is possibly TRBD1 (5 bases). The germline V gene encodes CDR1 LNHNV and CDR2 YYDKDF (reference sequence). The CDR3 totals 19 residues. Trimming left V 0 bases short and J 4 bases short, with 21 bases between. CDR3 loop: CATSRDLLPSRGVNEKLFF. Here the CDR3 DNA reads TGTGCCACCAGCAGAGATTTATTACCCTCCCGGGGGGTTAATGAAAAACTGTTTTTT.

The rearrangement uses TRBV5-1 and TRBJ2-3; 7 bases agree with TRBD1. Trimming took 0 bases from V and 4 from J; bases not matched to a gene: 2. Germline CDR1 is SGHRS and CDR2 is YFSETQ. CDR3 length: 14 residues. The CDR3 coding sequence is TGCGCCAGCAGCTTGGTGGGACAGCCAGATACGCAGTATTTT. As protein: CASSLVGQPDTQYF.

The rearrangement joins TRBV19 to TRBJ2-1; 14 bases are a match to TRBD2. The CDR3 consists of 18 residues. The germline V gene has CDR1 LNHDA and CDR2 SQIVND (reference sequence). J was trimmed by 4 bases and V by 0 bases; bases with no gene match: 5. The CDR3 DNA reads TGTGCCAGTAGTATAGAGGGACTAGCGGGGGTTAAGTACAATGAGCAGTTCTTC. Residues: CASSIEGLAGVKYNEQFF.

This sequence joins TRBV6-5 and TRBJ1-2; no firm D call. CDR1 MNHEY and CDR2 SVGAGI come from the germline V gene. Deletions cut 0 bases from V and 8 bases from J, with 16 bases between. This CDR3 region has 15 residues. The CDR3 DNA follows: TGTGCCAGCAGTTACTCGATCCAGCCAGGATGGGGCTACACCTTC. This gives the protein CASSYSIQPGWGYTF.

In this sample, this clonotype turned up many times. The rearrangement joins TRBV12-3 or TRBV12-4 to TRBJ1-1, with D possibly being TRBD1 (6 bases). The CDR3 covers 12 residues. Trimming pared 6 bases from V and 6 bases from J, leaving 11 bases between. CDR3 protein: CASSRGTPEAFF. CDR3 DNA sequence: TGTGCCAGCAGCAGGGGTACCCCTGAAGCTTTCTTT.

This clonotype was detected only a few times. This chain links TRBV29-1 with TRBJ2-3; TRBD2 aligns across 14 bases. The V gene's germline CDR1 is SQVTM and CDR2 ANQGSEA. The length of the CDR3 is 15 residues. The J segment lost 3 bases and the V segment lost 1 base, leaving 0 bases of the junction unmatched. In nucleotides, the CDR3 is TGCAGCGTTGAAGGACTAGCGGGGGGGACAGATACGCAGTATTTT. Translating gives CSVEGLAGGTDTQYF.

This clonotype appeared a few times. CDR3 sequence: CATSRDGYTIYF. Written as DNA, the CDR3 is TGTGCCACCAGCAGAGATGGCTACACCATATATTTT. The V and J genes are TRBV15 and TRBJ1-3; D unresolved. There are 12 residues in the CDR3. In germline, CDR1 is LNHNV, CDR2 YYDKDF (reference sequence). The ends were cut back, 0 bases at V and 8 bases at J, with 5 bases in the middle.

This chain uses TRBV6-5 with TRBJ2-2, with a weak D call TRBD1 (5 bases). Germline V gives CDR1 MNHEY, CDR2 SVGAGI. V lost 7 bases, J lost 5 bases, and 14 bases lay in between. This CDR3 is built from 14 residues. The CDR3 DNA reads as TGTGCCAGCACTTCCGCAGGGAAAACCGGGGAGCTGTTTTTT. Encoded protein: CASTSAGKTGELFF.